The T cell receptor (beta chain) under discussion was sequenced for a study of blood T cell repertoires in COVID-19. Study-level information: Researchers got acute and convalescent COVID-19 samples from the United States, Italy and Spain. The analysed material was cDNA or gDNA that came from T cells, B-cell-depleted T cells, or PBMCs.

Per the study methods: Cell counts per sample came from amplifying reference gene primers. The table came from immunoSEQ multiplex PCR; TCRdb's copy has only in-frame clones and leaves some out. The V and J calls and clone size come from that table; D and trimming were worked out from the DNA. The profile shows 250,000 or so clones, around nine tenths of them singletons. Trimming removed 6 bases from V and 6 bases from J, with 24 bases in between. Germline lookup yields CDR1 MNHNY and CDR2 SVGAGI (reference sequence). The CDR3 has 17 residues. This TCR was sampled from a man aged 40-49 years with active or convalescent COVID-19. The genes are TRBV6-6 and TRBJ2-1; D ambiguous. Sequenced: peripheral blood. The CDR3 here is CASRRPHGGSRLNEQFF. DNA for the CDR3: TGTGCCAGCAGACGACCACACGGTGGGTCCAGACTCAATGAGCAGTTCTTC.